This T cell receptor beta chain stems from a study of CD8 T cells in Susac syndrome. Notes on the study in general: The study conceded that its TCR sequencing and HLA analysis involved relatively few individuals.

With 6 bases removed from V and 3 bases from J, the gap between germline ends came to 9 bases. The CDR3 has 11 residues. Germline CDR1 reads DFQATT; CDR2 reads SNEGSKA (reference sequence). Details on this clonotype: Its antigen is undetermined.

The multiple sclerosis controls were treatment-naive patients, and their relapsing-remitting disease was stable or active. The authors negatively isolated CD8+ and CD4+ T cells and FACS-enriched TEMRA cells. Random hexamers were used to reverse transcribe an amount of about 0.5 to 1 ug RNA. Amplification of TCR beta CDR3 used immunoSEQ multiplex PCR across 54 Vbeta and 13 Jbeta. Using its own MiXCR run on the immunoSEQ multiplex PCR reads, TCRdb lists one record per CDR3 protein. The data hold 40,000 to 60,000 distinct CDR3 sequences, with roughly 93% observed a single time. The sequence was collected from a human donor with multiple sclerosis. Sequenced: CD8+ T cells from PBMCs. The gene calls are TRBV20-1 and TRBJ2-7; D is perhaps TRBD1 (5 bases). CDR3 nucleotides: TGCAGTGCCGGTGACAGCTACGAGCAGTACTTC. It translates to CSAGDSYEQYF.